This record concerns one T cell receptor (beta chain) sequence. Antigen: not known. The entry originates in a study of a mutant IDH1 vaccine in newly diagnosed glioma. Study-level information: The treated population exhibited a male proportion of approximately 62%, a female proportion of 37.5%, and a mean age of about 39 years. Antecedent treatment encompassed radiotherapy, temozolomide, or their combination; the majority received both.

Libraries were prepared by immunoSEQ multiplex PCR; TCRdb keeps only in-frame clonotypes and omits some of them. The data hold about 59,000 clones, with more than 85% observed a single time. Trimming took off 4 bases at V and 2 bases at J, with 15 bases between the two ends. Per germline, CDR1 GTSNPN and CDR2 SVGIG (reference sequence). CDR3 length: 14 amino acids. Regarding time point: baseline, week 1 (first vaccination visit). Treatment meaning: pre-vaccination baseline after standard-of-care therapy. The donors had new WHO grade 3 or 4 astrocytomas; these were IDH1-mutant and ATRX-lost. Study-wide results and limits: The authors found pseudoprogression apparently unrelated to changes in top peripheral T cell clonotypes.

Sequencing used PBMCs, obtained from a glioma patient treated with radiotherapy, temozolomide or both. This receptor was identified in a man aged 50-60 years with glioma. The chain uses TRBV30 and TRBJ2-7; D is possibly TRBD1 (6 bases). CDR3 sequence reads: CAWTHRVYPYEQYF. CDR3 DNA: TGTGCCTGGACTCACAGGGTTTATCCCTACGAGCAGTACTTC.